These 9 T cell receptor beta chains were sequenced from one sample in a study of radiotherapy plus CTLA-4 blockade in lung cancer. Profiling relied on immunoSEQ multiplex PCR, and the TCRdb table lists in-frame clones only, not all of them. This sample has 24,000 or so clones, with roughly 73% found just once. The material was peripheral blood, obtained from a patient treated with radiotherapy plus ipilimumab. These receptors came from a human donor with non-small cell lung cancer who had stable disease on radiotherapy plus ipilimumab.

The rearrangement joins TRBV7-8 to TRBJ2-1; 13 bases fit TRBD2. This CDR3 has 21 residues. Germline lookup yields CDR1 SGHVS and CDR2 FQNEAQ. The V gene end was trimmed by 4 bases and the J gene end by 8 bases; junction bases not matched to a gene: 23. Here the CDR3 DNA reads TGTGCCAGCAGCTCAGGGGGGAGGTGGTTTCAAAGGACTAGCGGGAGTGATGAGCAGTTCTTC. Amino acid sequence: CASSSGGRWFQRTSGSDEQFF.

The CDR3 is CASSPGLSYNEQFF. CDR3 DNA sequence: TGTGCCAGCAGTCCGGGACTATCGTACAATGAGCAGTTCTTC. The chain joins TRBV27 to TRBJ2-1, with TRBD2 matching over 7 bases. Per germline, CDR1 MNHEY and CDR2 SMNVEV (reference sequence). Unmatched junction bases numbered 5, after V lost 5 bases and J lost 4 bases. This CDR3 contains 14 residues.

V gene TRBV28 combines with J gene TRBJ1-1; 7 bases map to TRBD1. The trim removed 6 bases at V and 3 bases at J, leaving 1 base unmatched. The CDR3 contains 12 residues. Germline V gene sequence: CDR1 MDHEN, CDR2 SYDVKM. CDR3 region: CASRQGYTEAFF. The CDR3 region has the DNA TGTGCCAGCAGACAGGGGTACACTGAAGCTTTCTTT.

The chain couples TRBV5-4 to TRBJ1-1, with D possibly matching TRBD1 (6 bases). Germline V gives CDR1 SGHNT, CDR2 YYREEE (reference sequence). The germline V and J ends were trimmed by 1 base and 0 bases, with 7 bases remaining between them. The length of the CDR3 is 14 residues. The chain's CDR3 is CASSLQGMNTEAFF. CDR3 nucleotide sequence: TGTGCCAGCAGCTTGCAGGGGATGAACACTGAAGCTTTCTTT.

This clone came up a few times. The chain carries TRBV25-1 and TRBJ2-3; D remains ambiguous. Between the trimmed V and J ends, which lost 4 bases and 1 base, there was a span of 12 bases. The germline V gene encodes CDR1 MGHDK and CDR2 SYGVNS. The CDR3 has 15 residues. This chain's CDR3 is CASSASSFGTDTQYF. The CDR3 bases are TGTGCCAGCAGTGCTTCTAGTTTTGGCACAGATACGCAGTATTTT.

This clone appeared a single time. V is TRBV4-1 and J is TRBJ1-5; D might be TRBD1 (6 bases). Trimming left V 4 bases short and J 3 bases short, with 13 bases between. This CDR3 region has 15 residues. The germline V gene has CDR1 MGHRA and CDR2 YSYEKL. The CDR3 region is CASSPETGLNQPQHF. For the CDR3, the DNA is TGCGCCAGCAGCCCTGAGACAGGTCTCAATCAGCCCCAGCATTTT.

This chain connects TRBV11-3 to TRBJ2-1; TRBD2 matches 8 bases. The CDR3 covers 12 residues. V dropped 10 bases and J dropped 9; count of bases not matched to a gene: 8. CDR1 SGHNT and CDR2 YENEEA come from the germline V gene. The CDR3 protein is CATVGLAGEQFF. The DNA of the CDR3 is TGTGCCACCGTCGGACTAGCCGGTGAGCAGTTCTTC.

The chain joins TRBV7-2 to TRBJ2-5; the D is unclear. The V end was cut by 5 bases, the J end by 7 bases, with 11 bases between. The CDR3 extends over 12 amino acids. Germline V gene sequence: CDR1 SGHTA, CDR2 FQGNSA. CDR3 sequence reads: CASSPIKGTQYF. As DNA, the CDR3 is TGTGCCAGCAGCCCGATCAAAGGGACCCAGTACTTC.

The chain links TRBV30 to TRBJ2-1, with D possibly TRBD2 on 6 matching bases. Trimming left V 2 bases short and J 9 bases short, with 14 bases between. This CDR3 is 13 amino acids long. Germline V gene data show CDR1 as GTSNPN and CDR2 as SVGIG (reference sequence). In DNA, the CDR3 is TGTGCCTGGAGTAACTCGGGGGTGGGTGAGCAGTTCTTC. Residues: CAWSNSGVGEQFF. Complete variable domain (other parts from reference TRBV30 and TRBJ2-1): SQTIHQWPATLVQPVGSPLSLECTVEGTSNPNLYWYRQAAGRGLQLLFYSVGIGQISSEVPQNLSASRPQDRQFILSSKKLLLSDSGFYLCAWSNSGVGEQFFGPGTRLTVL.